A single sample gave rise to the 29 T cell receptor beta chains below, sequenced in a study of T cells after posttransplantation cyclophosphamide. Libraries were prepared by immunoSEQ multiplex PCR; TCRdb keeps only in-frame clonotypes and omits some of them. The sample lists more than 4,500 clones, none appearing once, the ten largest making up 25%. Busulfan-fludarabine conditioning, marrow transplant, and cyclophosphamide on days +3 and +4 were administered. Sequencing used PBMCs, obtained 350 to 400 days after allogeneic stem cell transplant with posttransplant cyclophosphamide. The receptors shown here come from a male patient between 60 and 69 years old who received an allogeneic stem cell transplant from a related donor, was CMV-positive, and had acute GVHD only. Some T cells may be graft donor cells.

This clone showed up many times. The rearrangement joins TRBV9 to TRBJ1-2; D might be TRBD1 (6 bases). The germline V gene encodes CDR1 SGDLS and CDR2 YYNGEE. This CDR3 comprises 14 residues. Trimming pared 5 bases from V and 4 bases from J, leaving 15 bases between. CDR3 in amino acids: CASRKTGVLYGYTF. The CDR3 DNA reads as TGTGCCAGCAGAAAGACAGGCGTACTCTATGGCTACACCTTC.

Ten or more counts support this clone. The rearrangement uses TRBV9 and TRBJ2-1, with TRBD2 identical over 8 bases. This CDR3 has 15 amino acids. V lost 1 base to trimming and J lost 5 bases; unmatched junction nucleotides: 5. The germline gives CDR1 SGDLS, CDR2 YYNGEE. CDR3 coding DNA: TGTGCCAGCAGCGTAAGCGGGAGCCCTAACAATGAGCAGTTCTTC. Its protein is CASSVSGSPNNEQFF.

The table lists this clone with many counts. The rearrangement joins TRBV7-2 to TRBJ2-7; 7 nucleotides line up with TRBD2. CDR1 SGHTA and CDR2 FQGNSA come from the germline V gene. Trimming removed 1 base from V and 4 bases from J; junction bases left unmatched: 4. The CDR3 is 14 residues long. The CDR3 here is CASSLEGLSYEQYF. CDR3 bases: TGTGCCAGCAGCTTAGAGGGACTATCGTACGAGCAGTACTTC.

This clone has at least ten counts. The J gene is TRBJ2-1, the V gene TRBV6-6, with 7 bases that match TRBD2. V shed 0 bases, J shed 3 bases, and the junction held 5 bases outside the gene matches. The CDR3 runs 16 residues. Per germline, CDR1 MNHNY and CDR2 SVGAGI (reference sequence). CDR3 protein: CASSYSRTRGYNEQFF. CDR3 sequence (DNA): TGTGCCAGCAGTTACTCCCGGACTAGGGGCTACAATGAGCAGTTCTTC.

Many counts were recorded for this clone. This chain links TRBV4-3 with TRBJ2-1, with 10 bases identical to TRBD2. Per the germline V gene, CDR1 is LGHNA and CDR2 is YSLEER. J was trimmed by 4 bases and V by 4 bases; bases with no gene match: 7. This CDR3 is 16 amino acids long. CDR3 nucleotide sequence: TGCGCCAGCAGCCGAACTTGGACTAGCGGTTACAATGAGCAGTTCTTC. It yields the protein CASSRTWTSGYNEQFF.

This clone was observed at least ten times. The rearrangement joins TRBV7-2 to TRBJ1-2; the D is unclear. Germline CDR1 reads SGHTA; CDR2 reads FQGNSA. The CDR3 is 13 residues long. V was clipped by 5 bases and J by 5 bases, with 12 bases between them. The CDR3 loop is CASSPVGGYGYTF. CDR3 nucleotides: TGTGCCAGCAGCCCAGTAGGCGGATATGGCTACACCTTC. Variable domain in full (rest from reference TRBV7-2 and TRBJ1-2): GAGVSQSPSNKVTEKGKDVELRCDPISGHTALYWYRQSLGQGLEFLIYFQGNSAPDKSGLPSDRFSAERTGGSVSTLTIQRTQQEDSAVYLCASSPVGGYGYTFGSGTRLTVV.

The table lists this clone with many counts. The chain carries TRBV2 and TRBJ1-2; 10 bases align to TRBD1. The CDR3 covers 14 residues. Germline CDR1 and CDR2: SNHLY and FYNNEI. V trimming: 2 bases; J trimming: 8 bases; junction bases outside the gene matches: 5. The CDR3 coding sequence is TGTGCCAGCAGTGAAAGACAGGGGGCGTGGGGCTACACCTTC. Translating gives CASSERQGAWGYTF. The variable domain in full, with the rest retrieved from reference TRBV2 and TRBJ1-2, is EPEVTQTPSHQVTQMGQEVILRCVPISNHLYFYWYRQILGQKVEFLVSFYNNEISEKSEIFDDQFSVERPDGSNFTLKIRSTKLEDSAMYFCASSERQGAWGYTFGSGTRLTVV.

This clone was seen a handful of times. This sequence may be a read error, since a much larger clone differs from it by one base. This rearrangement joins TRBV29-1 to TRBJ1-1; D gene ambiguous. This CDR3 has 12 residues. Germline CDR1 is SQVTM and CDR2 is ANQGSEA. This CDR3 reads CSGTPPNTEVFF. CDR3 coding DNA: TGCAGCGGGACTCCCCCGAACACTGAAGTTTTCTTT.

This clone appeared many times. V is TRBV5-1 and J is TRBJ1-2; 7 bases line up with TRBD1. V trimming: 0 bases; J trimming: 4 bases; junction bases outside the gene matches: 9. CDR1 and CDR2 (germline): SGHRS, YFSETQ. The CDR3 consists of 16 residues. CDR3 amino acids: CASSLATGALPYGYTF. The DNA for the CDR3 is TGCGCCAGCAGCTTGGCTACAGGGGCGCTCCCCTATGGCTACACCTTC.

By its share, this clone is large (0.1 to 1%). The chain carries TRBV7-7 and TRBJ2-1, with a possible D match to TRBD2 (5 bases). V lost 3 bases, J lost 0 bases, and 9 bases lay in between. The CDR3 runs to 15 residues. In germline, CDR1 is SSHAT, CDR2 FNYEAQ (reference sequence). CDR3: CASSFGAASYNEQFF. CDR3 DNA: TGTGCCAGCAGCTTCGGAGCGGCCTCCTACAATGAGCAGTTCTTC.

CDR3: CASGYIWGETNEQFF. DNA of the CDR3: TGTGCTAGTGGCTACATATGGGGGGAGACCAATGAGCAGTTCTTC. The rearrangement uses TRBV12-5 and TRBJ2-1; tentative D call: TRBD2 (6 bases). The CDR3 extends over 15 amino acids. CDR1 is LGHNT and CDR2 is FRNRAP in the germline V gene. Trimming stripped 6 bases from V and 6 bases from J, with 18 bases between.

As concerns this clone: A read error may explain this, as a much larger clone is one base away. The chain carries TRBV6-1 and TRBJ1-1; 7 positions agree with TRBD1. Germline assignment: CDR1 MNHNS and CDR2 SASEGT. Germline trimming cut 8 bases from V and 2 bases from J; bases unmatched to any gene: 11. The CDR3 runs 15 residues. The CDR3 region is CASGSRGVTNTEAFF. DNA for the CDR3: TGTGCCAGCGGGTCCAGGGGGGTTACCAACACTGAAGCTTTCTTT.

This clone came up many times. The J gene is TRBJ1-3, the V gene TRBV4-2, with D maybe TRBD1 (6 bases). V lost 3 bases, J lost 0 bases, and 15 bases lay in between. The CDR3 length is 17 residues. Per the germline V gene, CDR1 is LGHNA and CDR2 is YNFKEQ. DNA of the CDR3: TGTGCCAGCAGCCATGAAGACCAGGGGCCCTCTGGAAACACCATATATTTT. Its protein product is CASSHEDQGPSGNTIYF.

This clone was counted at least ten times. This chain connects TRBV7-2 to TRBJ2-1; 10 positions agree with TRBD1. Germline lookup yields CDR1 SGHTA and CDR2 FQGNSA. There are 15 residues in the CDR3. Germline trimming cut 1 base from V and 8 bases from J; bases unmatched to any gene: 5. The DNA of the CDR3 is TGTGCCAGCAGCTTAGGCCCCGGGACAGGGGATGAGCAGTTCTTC. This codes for CASSLGPGTGDEQFF.

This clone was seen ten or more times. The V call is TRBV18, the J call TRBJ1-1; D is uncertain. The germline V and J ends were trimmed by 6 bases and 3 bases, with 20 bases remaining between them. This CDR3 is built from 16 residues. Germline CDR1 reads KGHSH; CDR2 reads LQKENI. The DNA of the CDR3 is TGTGCCAGCTCTTCCAAAGGGTCCCCGAGGGACACTGAAGCTTTCTTT. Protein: CASSSKGSPRDTEAFF.

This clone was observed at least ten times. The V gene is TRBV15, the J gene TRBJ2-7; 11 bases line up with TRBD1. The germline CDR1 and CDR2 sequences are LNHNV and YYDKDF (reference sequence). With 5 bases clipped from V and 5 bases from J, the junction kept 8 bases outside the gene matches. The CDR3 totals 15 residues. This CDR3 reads CATSDGQGARNEQYF. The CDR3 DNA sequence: TGTGCCACCAGCGACGGACAGGGGGCAAGGAACGAGCAGTACTTC.

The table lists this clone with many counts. The CDR3 is CASSFQGGLRPLHF. In DNA form, the CDR3 reads TGTGCCAGCAGCTTTCAGGGGGGCCTTCGACCCCTCCACTTT. The rearrangement joins TRBV5-6 to TRBJ1-6, with 7 bases identical to TRBD1. This CDR3 is 14 amino acids long. Looked up from germline, CDR1 is SGHDT and CDR2 is YYEEEE. Losses at the gene ends were 2 bases for V and 12 bases for J; bases not matched to a gene: 8.

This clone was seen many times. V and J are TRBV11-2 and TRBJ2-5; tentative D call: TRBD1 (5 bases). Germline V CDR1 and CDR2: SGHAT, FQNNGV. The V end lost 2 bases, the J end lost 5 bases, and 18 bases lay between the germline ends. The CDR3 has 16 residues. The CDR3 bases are TGTGCCAGCAGCTTAAACCTAGGTGGGGCGAGTGAGACCCAGTACTTC. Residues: CASSLNLGGASETQYF.

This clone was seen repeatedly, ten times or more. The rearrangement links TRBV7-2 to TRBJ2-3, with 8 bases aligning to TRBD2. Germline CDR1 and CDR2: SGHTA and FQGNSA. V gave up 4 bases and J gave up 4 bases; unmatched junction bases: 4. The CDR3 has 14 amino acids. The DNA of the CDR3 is TGTGCCAGCAGCTGGAGCGGGAGTGCAGATACGCAGTATTTT. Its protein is CASSWSGSADTQYF.

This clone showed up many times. The CDR3 loop reads CASSQAARRNQPQHF. The CDR3 DNA reads TGTGCCAGCAGCCAAGCCGCTAGGCGCAATCAGCCCCAGCATTTT. The chain employs TRBV5-8 and TRBJ1-5, with D uncertain. CDR1 and CDR2 from the germline V gene are SGHTS and YDEGEE. V dropped 4 bases and J dropped 2 bases, with 13 bases sitting between them. The CDR3 spans 15 residues. The full variable domain, its missing parts supplied by reference TRBV5-8 and TRBJ1-5, is EAGVTQSPTHLIKTRGQQATLRCSPISGHTSVYWYQQALGLGLQFLLWYDEGEERNRGNFPPRFSGRQFPNYSSELNVNALELEDSALYLCASSQAARRNQPQHFGDGTRLSIL.

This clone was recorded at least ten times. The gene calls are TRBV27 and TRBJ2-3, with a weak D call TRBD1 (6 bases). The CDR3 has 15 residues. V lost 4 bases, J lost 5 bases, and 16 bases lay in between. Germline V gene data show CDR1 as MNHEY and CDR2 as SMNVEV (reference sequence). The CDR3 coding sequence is TGTGCCAGCAGTTGGGGGACATTGGGTCGAGATACGCAGTATTTT. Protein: CASSWGTLGRDTQYF.

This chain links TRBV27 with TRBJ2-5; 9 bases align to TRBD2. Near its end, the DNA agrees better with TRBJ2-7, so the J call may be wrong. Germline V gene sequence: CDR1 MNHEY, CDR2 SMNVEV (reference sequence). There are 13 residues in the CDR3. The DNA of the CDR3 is TGTGCCACCGCGGGAGGGCTCTCCTACGAGCAGTACTTC. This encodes CATAGGLSYEQYF.

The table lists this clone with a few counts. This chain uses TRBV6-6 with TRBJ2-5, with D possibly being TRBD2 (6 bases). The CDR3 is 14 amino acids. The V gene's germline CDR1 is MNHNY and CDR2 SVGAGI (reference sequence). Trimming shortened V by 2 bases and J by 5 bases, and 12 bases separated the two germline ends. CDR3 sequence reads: CASSYLRGLETQYF. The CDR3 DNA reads TGTGCCAGCAGTTACCTTCGGGGACTGGAGACCCAGTACTTC.

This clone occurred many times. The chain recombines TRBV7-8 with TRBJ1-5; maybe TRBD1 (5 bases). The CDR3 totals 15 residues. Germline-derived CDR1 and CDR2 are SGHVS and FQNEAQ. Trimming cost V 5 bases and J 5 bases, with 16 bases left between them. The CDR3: CASSPNPQGDQPQHF. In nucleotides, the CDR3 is TGTGCCAGCAGCCCAAATCCGCAGGGTGATCAGCCCCAGCATTTT. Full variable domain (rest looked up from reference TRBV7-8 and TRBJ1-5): GAGVSQSPRYKVAKRGQDVALRCDPISGHVSLFWYQQALGQGPEFLTYFQNEAQLDKSGLPSDRFFAERPEGSVSTLKIQRTQQEDSAVYLCASSPNPQGDQPQHFGDGTRLSIL.

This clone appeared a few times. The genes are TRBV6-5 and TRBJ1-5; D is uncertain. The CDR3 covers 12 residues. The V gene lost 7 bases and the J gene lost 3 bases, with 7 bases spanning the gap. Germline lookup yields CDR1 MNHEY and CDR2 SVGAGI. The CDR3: CASNLINQPQHF. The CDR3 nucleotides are TGTGCCAGCAATCTTATCAATCAGCCCCAGCATTTT.

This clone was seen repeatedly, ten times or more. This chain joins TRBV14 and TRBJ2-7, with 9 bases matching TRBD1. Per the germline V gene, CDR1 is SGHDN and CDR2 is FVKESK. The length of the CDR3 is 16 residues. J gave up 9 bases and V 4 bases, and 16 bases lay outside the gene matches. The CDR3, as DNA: TGTGCCAGCAGCCGTTTCGGACAGGGGCTCTCCGAGGGGCAGTACTTC. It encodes CASSRFGQGLSEGQYF.

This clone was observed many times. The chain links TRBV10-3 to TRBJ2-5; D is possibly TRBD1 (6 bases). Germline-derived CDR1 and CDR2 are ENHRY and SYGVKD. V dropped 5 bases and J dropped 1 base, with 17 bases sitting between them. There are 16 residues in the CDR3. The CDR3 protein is CAISKYTGTSQETQYF. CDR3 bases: TGTGCCATCAGTAAATATACCGGGACATCCCAAGAGACCCAGTACTTC.

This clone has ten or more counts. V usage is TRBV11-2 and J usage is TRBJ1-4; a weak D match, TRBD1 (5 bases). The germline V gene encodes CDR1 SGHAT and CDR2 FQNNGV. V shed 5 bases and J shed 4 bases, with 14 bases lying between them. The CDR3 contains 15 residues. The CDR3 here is CASSIDSVLNEKLFF. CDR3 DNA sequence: TGTGCCAGCAGCATCGACAGCGTTCTTAATGAAAAACTGTTTTTT.

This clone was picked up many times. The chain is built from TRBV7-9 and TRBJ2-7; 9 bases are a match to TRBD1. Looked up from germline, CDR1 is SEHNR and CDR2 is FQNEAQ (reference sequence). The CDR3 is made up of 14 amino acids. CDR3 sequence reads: CAIRPGTGRNEQYF. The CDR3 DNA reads TGTGCTATCCGGCCCGGGACAGGGAGAAACGAGCAGTACTTC.